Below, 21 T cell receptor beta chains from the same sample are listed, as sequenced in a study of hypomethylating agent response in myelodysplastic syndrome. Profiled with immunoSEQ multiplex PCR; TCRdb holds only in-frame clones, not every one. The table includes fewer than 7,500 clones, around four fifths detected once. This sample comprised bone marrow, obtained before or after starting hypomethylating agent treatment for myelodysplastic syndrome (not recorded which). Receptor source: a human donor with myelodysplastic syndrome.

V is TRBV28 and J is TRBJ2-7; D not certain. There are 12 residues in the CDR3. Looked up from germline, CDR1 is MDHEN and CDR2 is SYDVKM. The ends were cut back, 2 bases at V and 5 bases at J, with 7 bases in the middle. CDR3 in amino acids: CASSLVRDEQYF. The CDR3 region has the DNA TGTGCCAGCAGTTTAGTCCGGGACGAGCAGTACTTC.

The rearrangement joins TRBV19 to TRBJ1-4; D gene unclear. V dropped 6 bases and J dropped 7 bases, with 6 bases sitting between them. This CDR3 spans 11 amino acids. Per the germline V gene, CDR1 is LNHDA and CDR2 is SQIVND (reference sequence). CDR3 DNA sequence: TGTGCCAGTAGGAACACTGAAAAACTGTTTTTT. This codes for CASRNTEKLFF.

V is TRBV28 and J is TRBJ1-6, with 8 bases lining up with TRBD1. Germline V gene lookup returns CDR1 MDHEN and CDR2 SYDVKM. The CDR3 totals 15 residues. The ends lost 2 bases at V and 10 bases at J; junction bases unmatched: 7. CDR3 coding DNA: TGTGCCAGCAGTTTAGCAGGGGGCATTAGGTCACCCCTCCACTTT. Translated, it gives CASSLAGGIRSPLHF.

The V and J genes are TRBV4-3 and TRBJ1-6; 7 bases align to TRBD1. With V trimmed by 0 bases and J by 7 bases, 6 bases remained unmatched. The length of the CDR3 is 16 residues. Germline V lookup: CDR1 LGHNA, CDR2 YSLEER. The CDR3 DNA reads TGCGCCAGCAGCCAAGAATGGGGACAGAGAAATTCACCCCTCCACTTT. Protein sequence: CASSQEWGQRNSPLHF.

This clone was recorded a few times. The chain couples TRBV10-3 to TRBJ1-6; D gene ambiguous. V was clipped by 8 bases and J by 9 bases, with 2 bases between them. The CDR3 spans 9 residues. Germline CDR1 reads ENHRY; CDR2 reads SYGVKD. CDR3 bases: TGTGCCATCGGTTCACCCCTCCACTTT. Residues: CAIGSPLHF.

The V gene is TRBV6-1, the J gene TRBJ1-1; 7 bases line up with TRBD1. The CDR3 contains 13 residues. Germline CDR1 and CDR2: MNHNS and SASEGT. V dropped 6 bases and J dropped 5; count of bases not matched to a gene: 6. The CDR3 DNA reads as TGTGCCAGCAGGGCGACAGGGAGAACTGAAGCTTTCTTT. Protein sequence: CASRATGRTEAFF.

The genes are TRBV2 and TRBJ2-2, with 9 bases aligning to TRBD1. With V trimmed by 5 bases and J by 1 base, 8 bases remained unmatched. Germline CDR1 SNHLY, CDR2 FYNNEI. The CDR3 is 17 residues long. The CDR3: CASSYGQGIENTGELFF. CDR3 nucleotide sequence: TGTGCCAGCAGTTACGGACAGGGGATAGAGAACACCGGGGAGCTGTTTTTT.

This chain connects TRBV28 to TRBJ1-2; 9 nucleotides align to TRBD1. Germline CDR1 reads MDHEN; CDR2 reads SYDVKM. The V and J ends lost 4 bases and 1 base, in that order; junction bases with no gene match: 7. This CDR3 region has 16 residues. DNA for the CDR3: TGTGCCAGCAGTTACTTGGGACAGGGAATTAACTATGGCTACACCTTC. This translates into CASSYLGQGINYGYTF.

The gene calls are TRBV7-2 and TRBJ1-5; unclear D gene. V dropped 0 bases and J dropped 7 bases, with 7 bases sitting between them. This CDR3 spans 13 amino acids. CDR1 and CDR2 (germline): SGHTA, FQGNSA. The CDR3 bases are TGTGCCAGCAGCTTAGCGGGTGGGCAGCCCCAGCATTTT. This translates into CASSLAGGQPQHF.

In nucleotides, the CDR3 is TGTGCCAGGTCCGGGGCCAACGTCCTGACTTTC. It encodes CARSGANVLTF. The chain joins TRBV2 to TRBJ2-6; D ambiguous. The V end was cut by 9 bases, the J end by 4 bases, with 4 bases between. Germline loops: CDR1 SNHLY, CDR2 FYNNEI. The CDR3 runs to 11 residues.

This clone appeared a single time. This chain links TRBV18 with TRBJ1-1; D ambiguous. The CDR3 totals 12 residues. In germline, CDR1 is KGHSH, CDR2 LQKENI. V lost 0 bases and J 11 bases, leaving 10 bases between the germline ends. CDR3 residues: CASSPPMLAAFF. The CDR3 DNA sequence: TGTGCCAGCTCACCACCCATGTTGGCCGCTTTCTTT.

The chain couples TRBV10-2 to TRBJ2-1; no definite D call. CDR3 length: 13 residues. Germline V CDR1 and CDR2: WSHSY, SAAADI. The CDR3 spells CGTDPTPYNEQFF. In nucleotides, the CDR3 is TGCGGTACTGACCCGACGCCGTACAATGAGCAGTTCTTC.

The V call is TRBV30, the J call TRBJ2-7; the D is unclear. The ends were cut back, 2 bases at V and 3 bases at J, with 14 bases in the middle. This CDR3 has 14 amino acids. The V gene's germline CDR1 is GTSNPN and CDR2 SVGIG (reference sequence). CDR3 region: CAWSSSLDRYEQYF. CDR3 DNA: TGTGCCTGGAGTTCATCGCTAGACCGCTACGAGCAGTACTTC.

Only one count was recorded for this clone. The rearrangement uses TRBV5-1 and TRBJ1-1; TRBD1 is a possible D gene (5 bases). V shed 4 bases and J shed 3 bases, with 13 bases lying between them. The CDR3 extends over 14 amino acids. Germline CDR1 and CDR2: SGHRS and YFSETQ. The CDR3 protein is CASSRGVQDTEAFF. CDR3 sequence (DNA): TGCGCCAGCAGCCGGGGGGTTCAGGACACTGAAGCTTTCTTT.

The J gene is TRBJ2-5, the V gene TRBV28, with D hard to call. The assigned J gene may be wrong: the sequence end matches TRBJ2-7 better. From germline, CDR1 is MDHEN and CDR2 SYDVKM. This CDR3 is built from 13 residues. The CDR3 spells CASSLFSSYEQYF. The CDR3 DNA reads TGTGCCAGCAGTTTATTCAGCTCCTACGAGCAGTACTTC.

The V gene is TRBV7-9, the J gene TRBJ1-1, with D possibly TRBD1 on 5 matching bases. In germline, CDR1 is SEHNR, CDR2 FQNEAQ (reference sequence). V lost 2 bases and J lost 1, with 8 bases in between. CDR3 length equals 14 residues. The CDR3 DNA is TGTGCCAGCAGCTTAACAACAGGGAACACTGAAGCTTTCTTT. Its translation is CASSLTTGNTEAFF.

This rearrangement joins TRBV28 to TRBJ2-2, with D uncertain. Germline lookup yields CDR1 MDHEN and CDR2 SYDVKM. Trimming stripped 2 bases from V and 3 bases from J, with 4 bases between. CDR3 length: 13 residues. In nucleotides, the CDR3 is TGTGCCAGCAGTTTAATCGACACCGGGGAGCTGTTTTTT. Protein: CASSLIDTGELFF.

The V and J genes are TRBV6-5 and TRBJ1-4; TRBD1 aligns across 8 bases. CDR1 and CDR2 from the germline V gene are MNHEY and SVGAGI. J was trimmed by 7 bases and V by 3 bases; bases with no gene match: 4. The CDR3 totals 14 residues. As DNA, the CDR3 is TGTGCCAGCAGTTATTCCAGGGGGCTTGAAAAACTGTTTTTT. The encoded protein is CASSYSRGLEKLFF.

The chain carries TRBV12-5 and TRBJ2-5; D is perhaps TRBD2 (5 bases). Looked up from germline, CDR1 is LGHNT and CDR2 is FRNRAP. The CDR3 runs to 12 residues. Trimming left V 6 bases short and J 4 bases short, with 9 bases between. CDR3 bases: TGTGCTAGTGGGAGGGATACAGAGACCCAGTACTTC. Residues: CASGRDTETQYF.

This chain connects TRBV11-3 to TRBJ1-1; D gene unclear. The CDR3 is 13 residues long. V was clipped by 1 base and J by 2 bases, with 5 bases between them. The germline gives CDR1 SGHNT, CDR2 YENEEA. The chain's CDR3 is CASSLVGNTEAFF. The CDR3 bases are TGTGCCAGCAGCTTAGTTGGTAACACTGAAGCTTTCTTT.

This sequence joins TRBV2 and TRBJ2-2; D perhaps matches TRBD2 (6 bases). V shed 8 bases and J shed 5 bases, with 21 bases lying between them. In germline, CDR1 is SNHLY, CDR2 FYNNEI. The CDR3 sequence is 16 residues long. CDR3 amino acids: CASGRKTIGGTGELFF. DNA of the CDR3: TGTGCCAGCGGAAGGAAGACGATAGGAGGGACCGGGGAGCTGTTTTTT.